This T cell receptor beta chain is drawn from a study of identical twins. Study results and caveats: Out-of-frame alpha sequences shared by twins were enriched for low generation probability.

This clonotype has only a few counts. What it binds is unknown. CDR1 and CDR2 (germline): ENHRY, SYGVKD. CDR3 length equals 14 residues. Trimming stripped 4 bases from V and 10 bases from J, with 17 bases between. A universal primer site was incorporated via template switching, and the cDNA contained unique molecular identifiers. From the 5' RACE reads, TCRdb called clonotypes with MiXCR, one entry per CDR3 protein. The data contain 600,000 to 850,000 distinct CDR3 sequences, about 20% of them seen just once; the ten biggest clones take up under 15%. The same sample was also studied in work on T cells expressing NK-cell markers. That paper states: The TCR beta repertoires originated in sorted CD3+CD56+NKG2C+, CD3+CD56+NKG2C- and CD3+CD56-NKG2C+ T cells. Expanded NKG2C+ T cell clones were not confirmed as HCMV-specific.

Material for sequencing was PBMCs. This rearrangement joins TRBV10-3 to TRBJ2-1; D is ambiguous. The TCR sequence derives from a woman younger than 30 in good health. The CDR3 sequence: CAISANTARREQFF. The CDR3 DNA is TGTGCCATCAGTGCCAACACCGCGCGGCGAGAGCAGTTCTTC.